The T cell receptor (beta chain) described here comes from a study of identical twins. Comment on this clonotype: Its antigen remains unidentified.

Germline V gene lookup returns CDR1 MNHEY and CDR2 SMNVEV (reference sequence). V dropped 5 bases and J dropped 3; count of bases not matched to a gene: 10. CDR3 length: 17 amino acids. Study conclusions and caveats: Weaker excess twin sharing was observed in beta out-of-frame sequences. With abundant cord blood beta clonotypes, insertions were fewer; memory repertoires showed no such pattern. Alpha sequences that were out-of-frame and twin-shared showed an excess of low generation probability.

A single record per CDR3 protein comes from TCRdb applying MiXCR to the 5' RACE reads. The sample shows approximately 890,000 distinct CDR3 sequences, 9% to 15% of them seen only once. These data are also associated with another study on yellow fever vaccine responses in identical twins.

Sequencing was done on a sample of PBMCs. The TCR sequence derives from a woman under 30 in good health. This sequence joins TRBV27 and TRBJ2-1; the match to TRBD2 covers 10 bases. CDR3 coding DNA: TGTGCCAGCAGTCCGGGGACCGGGACTAGCGTCTACAATGAGCAGTTCTTC. It specifies CASSPGTGTSVYNEQFF.